This TCR beta chain was found in a study of shared clonotypes between healthy human individuals. Study findings and constraints: Generation probabilities were higher for clonotypes shared across all four sorted-subset donors than for unshared ones.

CDR1 SEHNR and CDR2 FQNEAQ come from the germline V gene (reference sequence). With 0 bases removed from V and 5 bases from J, the gap between germline ends came to 8 bases. The CDR3 is made up of 13 amino acids. Concerning this clone itself: What it binds is not known. Distinct nucleotide sequences in the sample also encode this CDR3.

Sequencing used immunoSEQ multiplex PCR; TCRdb keeps in-frame clones, though not all of them. In the table there are about 1 million clones, 65% to 80% of which are singletons. The material sequenced was memory CD4+ T cells sorted from blood. The subset here: CD45RA-negative fraction. The TCR was taken from a man between 18 and 35 years old in good health. This chain links TRBV7-9 with TRBJ2-7; perhaps TRBD2 as D (5 bases). CDR3 loop: CASSLAGAHEQYF. Written as DNA, the CDR3 is TGTGCCAGCAGCTTAGCGGGAGCCCACGAGCAGTACTTC.